This T cell receptor beta chain appears in the sequencing data of a study of radiotherapy plus CTLA-4 blockade in lung cancer. Overall study: Patients showed objective responses in 15% to 20% of cases, and disease control was achieved by about 30%.

V lost 2 bases to trimming and J lost 4 bases; unmatched junction nucleotides: 13. Germline V CDR1 and CDR2: SGHDT, YYEEEE. This CDR3 is 17 amino acids long. Study results and limitations: Best predicting response, reportedly, were early blood T cell clone dynamics, with interferon-beta. Expansion in blood of tumor-derived TCR clones was seen after radiotherapy plus ipilimumab.

Only in-frame clones appear in the TCRdb table, and some are missing; sequencing was by immunoSEQ multiplex PCR. Of roughly 53,000 clones in the sample, around four fifths were seen once. This clone is labeled medium-sized (0.01 to 0.1%). Its antigen remains unknown. In chemo-refractory metastatic non-small-cell lung cancer, patients got ipilimumab CTLA-4 blockade together with focal radiation. This chain uses TRBV5-6 with TRBJ1-2; 8 bases line up with TRBD1. The sample was peripheral blood, taken from a patient treated with radiotherapy plus ipilimumab. The origin of this receptor is a human donor with non-small cell lung cancer who had a partial response to radiotherapy plus ipilimumab. The CDR3 loop is CASSFPGSDREIYGYTF. In DNA form, the CDR3 reads TGTGCCAGCAGCTTTCCCGGCTCGGACAGGGAGATCTATGGCTACACCTTC.